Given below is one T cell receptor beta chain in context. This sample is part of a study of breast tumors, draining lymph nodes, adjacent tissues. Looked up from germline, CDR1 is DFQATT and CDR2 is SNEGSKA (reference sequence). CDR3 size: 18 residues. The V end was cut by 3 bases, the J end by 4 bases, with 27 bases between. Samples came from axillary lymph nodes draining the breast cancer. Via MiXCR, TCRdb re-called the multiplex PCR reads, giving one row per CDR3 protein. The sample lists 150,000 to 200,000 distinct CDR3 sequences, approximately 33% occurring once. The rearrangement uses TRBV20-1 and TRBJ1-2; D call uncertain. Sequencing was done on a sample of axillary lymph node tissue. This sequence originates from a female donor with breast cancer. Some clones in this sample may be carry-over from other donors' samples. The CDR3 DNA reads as TGCAGTGCTAGTGGGTTTGGAGGCGGCCCACGTCCATCCTATGGCTACACCTTC. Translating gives CSASGFGGGPRPSYGYTF.